Following are 21 T cell receptor beta chains from one sample sequenced in a study of blood T cells in healthy people across ages. With a J-beta primer mix and a sample-barcoded 5' primer, a second PCR ran roughly 7 to 11 cycles. TCRdb called the 5' RACE reads again in MiXCR, with one record for every CDR3 protein. The profile shows 720,000 or so distinct CDR3 sequences, roughly two fifths of them singletons. The material sequenced was blood. The receptors were gathered from an elderly man in good health.

This clonotype was found a few times. The chain carries TRBV7-2 and TRBJ2-2, with 9 positions matching TRBD2. This CDR3 is built from 16 residues. The J segment lost 8 bases and the V segment lost 2 bases, leaving 9 bases of the junction unmatched. Germline V gene sequence: CDR1 SGHTA, CDR2 FQGNSA. The CDR3: CASSLLLAGRSGELFF. CDR3 DNA sequence: TGTGCCAGCAGCTTATTGCTAGCGGGAAGATCTGGGGAGCTGTTTTTT.

This rearrangement joins TRBV20-1 to TRBJ1-5, with 8 bases aligning to TRBD1. This CDR3 is 15 amino acids long. Trimming at V came to 0 bases and at J to 7 bases, leaving 8 bases not matched to a gene. Germline lookup yields CDR1 DFQATT and CDR2 SNEGSKA (reference sequence). In DNA, the CDR3 is TGCAGTGCTAGAGAGGAGCAGGGGGCATCACAGCCCCAGCATTTT. Protein sequence: CSAREEQGASQPQHF.

V and J are TRBV25-1 and TRBJ1-6; D remains unclear. The CDR3 contains 18 residues. Between the trimmed V and J ends, which lost 0 bases and 0 bases, there was a span of 12 bases. Looked up from germline, CDR1 is MGHDK and CDR2 is SYGVNS. The CDR3 nucleotides are TGTGCCAGCAGTGAATATAATGGCAGGAGCTCCTATAATTCACCCCTCCACTTT. Protein sequence: CASSEYNGRSSYNSPLHF.

This clonotype was recorded at least ten times. This sequence joins TRBV12-3 or TRBV12-4 and TRBJ2-7; D may be TRBD2 (6 bases). The CDR3 has 12 amino acids. Trimming took off 5 bases at V and 6 bases at J, with 11 bases between the two ends. The CDR3 nucleotides read TGTGCCAGCAGTCAGGGACTGCTCGAGCAGTACTTC. It translates to CASSQGLLEQYF.

CDR3 sequence (DNA): TGCAGCGTTGCCCGGGACCATCCCTACGAGCAGTACTTC. Its protein is CSVARDHPYEQYF. This chain links TRBV29-1 with TRBJ2-7; either TRBD1 or TRBD2 may supply D (5 bases each). Germline V gene lookup returns CDR1 SQVTM and CDR2 ANQGSEA. This CDR3 is built from 13 residues. V was pared by 4 bases and J by 2 bases, with 12 bases between.

V gene TRBV4-3 combines with J gene TRBJ1-2; D is uncertain. Germline V gene data show CDR1 as LGHNA and CDR2 as YSLEER. This CDR3 spans 15 amino acids. Trimming left V 1 base short and J 3 bases short, with 12 bases between. In DNA, the CDR3 is TGCGCCAGCAGCCAAGCGGGAGGTTCATACTATGGCTACACCTTC. This sequence encodes CASSQAGGSYYGYTF.

The chain uses TRBV5-1 and TRBJ2-6, with TRBD2 identical over 10 bases. The germline V gene has CDR1 SGHRS and CDR2 YFSETQ. The CDR3 is made up of 19 amino acids. Trimming cost V 2 bases and J 3 bases; bases outside gene matches: 11. Here the CDR3 DNA reads TGCGCCAGCAGCTTAGTAGCGGGGGGACCTTCTGATGGGGCCAACGTCCTGACTTTC. Its protein product is CASSLVAGGPSDGANVLTF. The full variable domain, in which reference TRBV5-1 and TRBJ2-6 provide the parts outside the CDR3, is KAGVTQTPRYLIKTRGQQVTLSCSPISGHRSVSWYQQTPGQGLQFLFEYFSETQRNKGNFPGRFSGRQFSNSRSEMNVSTLELGDSALYLCASSLVAGGPSDGANVLTFGAGSRLTVL.

This clonotype was observed at least ten times. The chain has TRBV5-1 and TRBJ2-1; D gene unclear. The V gene lost 2 bases and the J gene lost 2 bases, with 8 bases spanning the gap. Germline V gene sequence: CDR1 SGHRS, CDR2 YFSETQ. The CDR3 runs 14 residues. The CDR3 coding sequence is TGCGCCAGCAGCTTCGGCGGTACCTACAATGAGCAGTTCTTC. It encodes CASSFGGTYNEQFF.

This clonotype has a count of ten or more. A junction boundary mismatches the germline segment, possibly from a read error. V and J are TRBV4-3 and TRBJ2-7; 9 positions agree with TRBD2. CDR3 length: 15 residues. Germline CDR1 and CDR2: LGHNA and YSLEER. CDR3 nucleotide sequence: TGTGCCAGCAGCCAAGACCTAGCGGGGAGCTACGAGCAGTACTTC. It encodes CASSQDLAGSYEQYF.

The CDR3 loop is CAISGGGTEAFF. The CDR3 DNA reads as TGTGCCATCAGTGGAGGGGGCACTGAAGCTTTCTTT. V gene TRBV10-3 combines with J gene TRBJ1-1; D perhaps matches TRBD1 (6 bases). The CDR3 runs 12 residues. Looked up from germline, CDR1 is ENHRY and CDR2 is SYGVKD. V lost 4 bases and J 4 bases, leaving 7 bases between the germline ends.

This sequence joins TRBV20-1 and TRBJ1-1; no clear D gene. Trimming removed 1 base from V and 1 base from J, with 10 bases in between. Germline CDR1 is DFQATT and CDR2 is SNEGSKA (reference sequence). This CDR3 has 14 residues. This chain's CDR3 is CSARARRGNTEAFF. In DNA form, the CDR3 reads TGCAGTGCTAGAGCGCGTCGAGGGAACACTGAAGCTTTCTTT.

The J gene is TRBJ2-3, the V gene TRBV5-1; 12 bases line up with TRBD2. This CDR3 has 16 amino acids. Germline values: CDR1 SGHRS, CDR2 YFSETQ. V was pared by 6 bases and J by 1 base, with 6 bases of the junction left unmatched. CDR3 region: CASIPGLAGRTDTQYF. CDR3 in DNA: TGCGCCAGCATCCCAGGACTAGCGGGACGCACAGATACGCAGTATTTT.

The gene calls are TRBV11-2 and TRBJ1-2, with 8 bases identical to TRBD1. The CDR3 runs 13 residues. J was trimmed by 6 bases and V by 5 bases; bases with no gene match: 5. Germline loops: CDR1 SGHAT, CDR2 FQNNGV. CDR3 sequence: CASSIWGQDGYTF. The CDR3 coding sequence is TGTGCCAGCAGCATATGGGGACAGGATGGCTACACCTTC.

The sample holds a few counts of this clonotype. The chain couples TRBV13 to TRBJ2-5; TRBD2 matches at 16 bases. Germline loops: CDR1 PRHDT, CDR2 FYEKMQ (reference sequence). The CDR3 is 21 residues long. V lost 1 base and J lost 0; bases outside the gene matches: 11. This chain's CDR3 is CASSLAPGTSGRALYQETQYF. As DNA, the CDR3 is TGTGCCAGCAGCTTAGCCCCCGGGACTAGCGGGAGGGCCCTGTACCAAGAGACCCAGTACTTC.

This clonotype has a single count. The chain couples TRBV7-2 to TRBJ1-1, with D uncertain. Trimming shortened V by 1 base and J by 10 bases, and 10 bases separated the two germline ends. The CDR3 totals 12 residues. From germline, CDR1 is SGHTA and CDR2 FQGNSA. CDR3 nucleotides: TGTGCCAGCAGCTTAGATTTGAGATTAGCTTTCTTT. Its protein is CASSLDLRLAFF. The complete variable domain, with remaining parts taken from reference TRBV7-2 and TRBJ1-1, reads GAGVSQSPSNKVTEKGKDVELRCDPISGHTALYWYRQSLGQGLEFLIYFQGNSAPDKSGLPSDRFSAERTGGSVSTLTIQRTQQEDSAVYLCASSLDLRLAFFGQGTRLTVV.

This clonotype was counted between two and nine times. The V call is TRBV20-1, the J call TRBJ2-1; D possibly matches TRBD1 or TRBD2 (5 bases each). Trimming pared 6 bases from V and 9 bases from J, leaving 18 bases between. The germline V gene has CDR1 DFQATT and CDR2 SNEGSKA (reference sequence). This CDR3 has 13 amino acids. The CDR3 DNA reads TGCAGTGCCAAGGGGTGGGGGACCGGTGAGCAGTTCTTC. Its protein product is CSAKGWGTGEQFF.

The chain couples TRBV20-1 to TRBJ2-3; 13 positions match TRBD2. V gave up 0 bases and J gave up 6 bases; unmatched junction bases: 12. Looked up from germline, CDR1 is DFQATT and CDR2 is SNEGSKA (reference sequence). The CDR3 extends over 18 amino acids. CDR3 sequence: CSARDLLTSGRFRDTQYF. The CDR3 bases are TGCAGTGCTAGAGATCTCCTGACTAGCGGGAGGTTCCGGGATACGCAGTATTTT.

CDR3 DNA sequence: TGTGCCAGCAGCTTTCTCCTCCGAGACGAGCAGTACTTC. Translating gives CASSFLLRDEQYF. This chain uses TRBV7-3 with TRBJ2-7; no clear D. Germline V gene sequence: CDR1 SGHTA, CDR2 FQGTGA. This CDR3 contains 13 residues. V was trimmed by 3 bases and J by 5 bases, leaving 11 bases between them.

This clonotype was picked up many times. The rearrangement joins TRBV29-1 to TRBJ1-1; no clear D. CDR3 length equals 13 residues. Trimming pared 0 bases from V and 7 bases from J, leaving 12 bases between. In germline, CDR1 is SQVTM, CDR2 ANQGSEA. CDR3 sequence: CSVEDLLADEAFF. DNA of the CDR3: TGCAGCGTTGAAGATCTGCTTGCGGATGAAGCTTTCTTT. The variable domain in full, completed from reference TRBV29-1 and TRBJ1-1, reads SAVISQKPSRDICQRGTSLTIQCQVDSQVTMMFWYRQQPGQSLTLIATANQGSEATYESGFVIDKFPISRPNLTFSTLTVSNMSPEDSSIYLCSVEDLLADEAFFGQGTRLTVV.

The V gene is TRBV20-1, the J gene TRBJ1-4; D ambiguous. The CDR3 loop spans 14 amino acids. Deletions cut 1 base from V and 3 bases from J, with 9 bases between. Germline V gene data show CDR1 as DFQATT and CDR2 as SNEGSKA (reference sequence). DNA of the CDR3: TGCAGTGCTAGAGTCCGGGGAGCTAATGAAAAACTGTTTTTT. It specifies CSARVRGANEKLFF.

This clonotype is a singleton in its sample. This chain links TRBV7-9 with TRBJ2-5; D not certain. From germline, CDR1 is SEHNR and CDR2 FQNEAQ (reference sequence). V was clipped by 1 base and J by 5 bases, with 17 bases between them. The CDR3 is 16 amino acids. CDR3 coding DNA: TGTGCCAGCAGCTTAGATAAGCCCTCATTGGGGGAGACCCAGTACTTC. Translated: CASSLDKPSLGETQYF.